This T cell receptor (beta chain) is drawn from a study of cytomegalovirus exposure and HLA in healthy donors. Study context: The early release's HLA-typed donors yielded 70 million to 85 million unique TCRs. Study observations and caveats: Generally TCR sequences proved uncommon, though certain public TCRs appeared in numerous donors.

Though nominally healthy at sampling, donors likely had unrecorded immune exposures. V was shortened by 5 bases and J by 4 bases, with 17 bases between the two germline ends. The CDR3 totals 15 residues. A remark on this clone: Its antigen remains unknown.

In the PCR, 60 Vbeta and 13 Jbeta primers were used. The assay was immunoSEQ multiplex PCR, and TCRdb's table has in-frame clones only and misses some. The table has 160,000 or so clones, around 69% seen once. Input material: PBMCs. V and J are TRBV23-1 and TRBJ1-1; TRBD1 is a possible D gene (6 bases). TRBV23-1 is an ORF, with its function uncertain. The TCR sequence derives from a woman aged 25 to 39 in good health and CMV-seronegative. CDR3 region: CASSTNRVYSTEAFF. The CDR3 DNA follows: TGCGCCAGCAGTACCAACAGGGTCTATAGCACTGAAGCTTTCTTT.